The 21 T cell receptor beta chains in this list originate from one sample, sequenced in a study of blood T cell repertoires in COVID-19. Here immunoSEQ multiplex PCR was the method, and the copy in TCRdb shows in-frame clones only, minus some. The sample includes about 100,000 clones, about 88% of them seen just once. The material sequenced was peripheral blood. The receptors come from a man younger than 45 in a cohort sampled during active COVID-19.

The CDR3 DNA follows: TGCGCCAGCAGCTTGGCCCAGGGTCCCTATGGCTACACCTTC. Translated: CASSLAQGPYGYTF. The chain uses TRBV5-1 and TRBJ1-2, with D perhaps TRBD1 (5 bases). The CDR3 is made up of 14 amino acids. Trimming stripped 0 bases from V and 4 bases from J, with 10 bases between. Germline V gene lookup returns CDR1 SGHRS and CDR2 YFSETQ.

CDR3 region: CASSQVTGANYGYTF. CDR3 nucleotides: TGTGCCAGCAGCCAAGTTACAGGGGCTAACTATGGCTACACCTTC. The J gene is TRBJ1-2, the V gene TRBV3-1 (or the pseudogene TRBV3-2); 7 bases are shared with TRBD1. CDR1 and CDR2 (germline): LGHDT, YNNKEL (reference sequence). J was trimmed by 0 bases and V by 1 base; bases with no gene match: 2. The CDR3 sequence is 15 residues long.

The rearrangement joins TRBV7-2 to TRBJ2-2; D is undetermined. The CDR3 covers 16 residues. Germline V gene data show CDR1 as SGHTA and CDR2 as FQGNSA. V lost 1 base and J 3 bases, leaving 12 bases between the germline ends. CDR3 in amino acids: CASSLEARPYTGELFF. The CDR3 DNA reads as TGTGCCAGCAGCTTAGAGGCTAGGCCCTACACCGGGGAGCTGTTTTTT. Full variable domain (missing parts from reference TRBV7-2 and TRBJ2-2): GAGVSQSPSNKVTEKGKDVELRCDPISGHTALYWYRQSLGQGLEFLIYFQGNSAPDKSGLPSDRFSAERTGGSVSTLTIQRTQQEDSAVYLCASSLEARPYTGELFFGEGSRLTVL.

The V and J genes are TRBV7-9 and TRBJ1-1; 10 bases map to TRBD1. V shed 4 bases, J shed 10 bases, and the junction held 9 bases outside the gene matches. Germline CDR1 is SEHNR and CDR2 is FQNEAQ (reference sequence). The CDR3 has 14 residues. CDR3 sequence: CASSSSDRGRPAFF. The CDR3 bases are TGTGCCAGCAGCTCGTCAGACAGGGGGCGCCCAGCTTTCTTT. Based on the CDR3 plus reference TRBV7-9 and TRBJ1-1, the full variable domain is DTGVSQNPRHKITKRGQNVTFRCDPISEHNRLYWYRQTLGQGPEFLTYFQNEAQLEKSRLLSDRFSAERPKGSFSTLEIQRTEQGDSAMYLCASSSSDRGRPAFFGQGTRLTVV.

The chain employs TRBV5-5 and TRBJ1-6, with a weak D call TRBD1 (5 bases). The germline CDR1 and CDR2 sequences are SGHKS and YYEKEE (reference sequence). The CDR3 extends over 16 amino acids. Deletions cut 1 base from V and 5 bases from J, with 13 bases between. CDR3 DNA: TGTGCCAGCAGCTTGAAGGCAGGGTATAATAATTCACCCCTCCACTTT. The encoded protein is CASSLKAGYNNSPLHF.

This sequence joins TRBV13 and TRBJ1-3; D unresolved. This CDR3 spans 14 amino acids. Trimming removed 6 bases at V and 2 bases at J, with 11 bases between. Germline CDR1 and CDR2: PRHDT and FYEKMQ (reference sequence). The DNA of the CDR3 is TGTGCCAGCAGTTCTCAGGCAGCTGGAAACACCATATATTTT. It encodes CASSSQAAGNTIYF.

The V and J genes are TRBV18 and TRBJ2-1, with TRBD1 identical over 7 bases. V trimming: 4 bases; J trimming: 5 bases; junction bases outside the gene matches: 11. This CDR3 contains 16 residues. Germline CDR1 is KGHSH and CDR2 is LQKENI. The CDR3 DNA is TGTGCCAGCTCACTCTTCCGGGACAGATCCCACAATGAGCAGTTCTTC. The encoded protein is CASSLFRDRSHNEQFF.

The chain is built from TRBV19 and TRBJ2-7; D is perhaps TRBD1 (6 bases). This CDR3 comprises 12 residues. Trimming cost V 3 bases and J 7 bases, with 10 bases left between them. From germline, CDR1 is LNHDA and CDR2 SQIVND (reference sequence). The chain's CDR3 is CASSISDSEQYF. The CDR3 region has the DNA TGTGCCAGTAGTATCTCGGACAGTGAGCAGTACTTC.

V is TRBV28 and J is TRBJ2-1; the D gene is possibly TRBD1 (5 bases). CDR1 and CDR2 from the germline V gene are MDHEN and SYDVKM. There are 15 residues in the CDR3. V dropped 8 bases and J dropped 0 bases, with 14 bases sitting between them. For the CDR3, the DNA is TGTGCCAGCGAGACGACAGCAACCTCCTACAATGAGCAGTTCTTC. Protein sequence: CASETTATSYNEQFF.

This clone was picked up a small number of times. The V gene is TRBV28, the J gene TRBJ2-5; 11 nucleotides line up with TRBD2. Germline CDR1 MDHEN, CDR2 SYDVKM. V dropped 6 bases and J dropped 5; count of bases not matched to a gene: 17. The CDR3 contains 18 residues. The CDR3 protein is CASSAPYGTSGPGETQYF. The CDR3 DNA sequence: TGTGCCAGCAGCGCTCCCTACGGGACTAGCGGTCCGGGGGAGACCCAGTACTTC.

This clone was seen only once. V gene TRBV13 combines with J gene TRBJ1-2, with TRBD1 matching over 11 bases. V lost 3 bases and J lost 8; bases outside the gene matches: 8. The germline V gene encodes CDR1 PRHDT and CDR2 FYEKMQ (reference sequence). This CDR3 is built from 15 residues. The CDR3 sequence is CASSFNPGTGGGYTF. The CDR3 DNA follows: TGTGCCAGCAGCTTTAATCCCGGGACAGGGGGGGGCTACACCTTC.

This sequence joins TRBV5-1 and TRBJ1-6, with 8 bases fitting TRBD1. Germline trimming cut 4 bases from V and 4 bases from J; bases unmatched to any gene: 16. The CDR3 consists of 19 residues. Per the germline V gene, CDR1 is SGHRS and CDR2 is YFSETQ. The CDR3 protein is CASSHAGGQNRAYNSPLHF. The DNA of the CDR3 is TGCGCCAGCAGCCATGCAGGGGGCCAAAATAGAGCTTATAATTCACCCCTCCACTTT.

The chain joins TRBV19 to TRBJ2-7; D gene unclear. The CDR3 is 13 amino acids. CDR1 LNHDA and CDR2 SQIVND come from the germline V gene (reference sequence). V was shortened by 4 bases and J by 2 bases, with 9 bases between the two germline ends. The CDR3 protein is CASSKPETYEQYF. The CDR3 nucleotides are TGTGCCAGTAGTAAGCCGGAGACCTACGAGCAGTACTTC.

This chain's CDR3 is CASSLLQGATEAFF. Written as DNA, the CDR3 is TGTGCCAGCAGCTTACTACAGGGGGCTACTGAAGCTTTCTTT. V and J are TRBV11-2 and TRBJ1-1, with 9 positions matching TRBD1. The germline CDR1 and CDR2 sequences are SGHAT and FQNNGV. The length of the CDR3 is 14 residues. Trimming at V came to 2 bases and at J to 5 bases, leaving 3 bases not matched to a gene. Drawing the rest from reference TRBV11-2 and TRBJ1-1, the complete variable domain is EAGVAQSPRYKIIEKRQSVAFWCNPISGHATLYWYQQILGQGPKLLIQFQNNGVVDDSQLPKDRFSAERLKGVDSTLKIQPAKLEDSAVYLCASSLLQGATEAFFGQGTRLTVV.

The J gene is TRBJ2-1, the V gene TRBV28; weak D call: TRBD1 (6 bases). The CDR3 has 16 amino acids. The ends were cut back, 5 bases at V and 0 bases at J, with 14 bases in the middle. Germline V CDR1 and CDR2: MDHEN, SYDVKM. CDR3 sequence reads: CASSTTGKSSYNEQFF. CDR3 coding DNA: TGTGCCAGCAGTACCACAGGGAAGAGCTCCTACAATGAGCAGTTCTTC.

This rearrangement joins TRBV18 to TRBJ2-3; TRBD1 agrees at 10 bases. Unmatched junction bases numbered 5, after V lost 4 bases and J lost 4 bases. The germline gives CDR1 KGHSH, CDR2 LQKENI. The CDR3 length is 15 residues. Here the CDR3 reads CASSRGTGVADTQYF. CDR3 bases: TGTGCCAGCTCACGGGGGACAGGGGTGGCAGATACGCAGTATTTT.

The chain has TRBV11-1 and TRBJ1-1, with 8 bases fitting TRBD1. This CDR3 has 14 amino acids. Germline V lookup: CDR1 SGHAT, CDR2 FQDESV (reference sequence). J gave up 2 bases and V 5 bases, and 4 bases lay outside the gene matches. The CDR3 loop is CASSQGQANTEAFF. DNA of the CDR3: TGTGCCAGCAGCCAGGGACAGGCTAACACTGAAGCTTTCTTT. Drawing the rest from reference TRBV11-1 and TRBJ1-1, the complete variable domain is EAEVAQSPRYKITEKSQAVAFWCDPISGHATLYWYRQILGQGPELLVQFQDESVVDDSQLPKDRFSAERLKGVDSTLKIQPAELGDSAMYLCASSQGQANTEAFFGQGTRLTVV.

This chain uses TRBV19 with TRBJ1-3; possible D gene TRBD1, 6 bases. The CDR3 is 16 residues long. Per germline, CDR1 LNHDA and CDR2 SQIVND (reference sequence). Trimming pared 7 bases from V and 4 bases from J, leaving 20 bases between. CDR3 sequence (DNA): TGTGCCAGTAAGTCCCCCCGCCGGGACACAGGAAACACCATATATTTT. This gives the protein CASKSPRRDTGNTIYF.

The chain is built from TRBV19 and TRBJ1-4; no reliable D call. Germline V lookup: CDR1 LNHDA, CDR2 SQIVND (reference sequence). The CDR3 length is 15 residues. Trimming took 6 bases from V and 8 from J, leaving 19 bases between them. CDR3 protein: CASSDDTPTLEKLFF. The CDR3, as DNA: TGTGCCAGTAGCGATGATACACCAACCCTCGAAAAACTGTTTTTT.

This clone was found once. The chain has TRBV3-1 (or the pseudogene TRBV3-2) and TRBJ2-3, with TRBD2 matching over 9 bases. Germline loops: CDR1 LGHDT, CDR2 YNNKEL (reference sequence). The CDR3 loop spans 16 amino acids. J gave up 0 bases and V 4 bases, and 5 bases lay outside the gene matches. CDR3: CASSPRGGTSTDTQYF. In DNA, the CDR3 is TGTGCCAGCAGCCCGCGGGGGGGAACTAGCACAGATACGCAGTATTTT.

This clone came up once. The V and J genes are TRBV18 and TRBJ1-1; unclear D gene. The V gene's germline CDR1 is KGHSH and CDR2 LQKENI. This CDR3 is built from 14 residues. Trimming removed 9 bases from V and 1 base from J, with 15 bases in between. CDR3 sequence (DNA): TGTGCCAGTTCCCCTTCCGACACGAACACTGAAGCTTTCTTT. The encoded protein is CASSPSDTNTEAFF.